A single T cell receptor (beta chain) is shown here with its context. The antigen remains undetermined. The CDR3 extends over 16 amino acids. Germline loops: CDR1 MDHEN, CDR2 SYDVKM. V gave up 3 bases and J gave up 2 bases, with 15 bases separating them. TCRdb called the RACE reads again in MiXCR, with one record for every CDR3 protein. The sample records tens of thousands of distinct CDR3 sequences, less than 11% being singletons. The sample's time point: patch test 2, 6 weeks after DPC sensitization. Treatment given: therapeutic diphenylcyclopropenone sensitization with weekly scalp DPC. Prior to each patch test being applied, blood was drawn. The record originates from a study of human T cells and chemical hapten exposure. Overall study context: Researchers reported sensitizing an approximately 2 cm by approximately 2 cm upper inner arm skin site with 2% DPC. Study-wide results and caveats: The study found that DPC sensitization did not change TCRs above 1 in 1000 frequency. Compared with pre-sensitization or healthy control sets, expanded TCRs clustered more.

This chain uses TRBV28 with TRBJ2-3; D possibly uses TRBD1 or TRBD2 (5 bases each). The material sequenced was whole blood, taken in connection with sensitization to the hapten diphenylcyclopropenone (DPC). This receptor was obtained from a woman between 50 and 59 years old with alopecia areata. Some clones in this sample may be carry-over from other donors' samples. The CDR3 sequence: CASSFPRDRSTDTQYF. The CDR3 DNA is TGTGCCAGCAGTTTCCCCCGGGACCGATCCACAGATACGCAGTATTTT.